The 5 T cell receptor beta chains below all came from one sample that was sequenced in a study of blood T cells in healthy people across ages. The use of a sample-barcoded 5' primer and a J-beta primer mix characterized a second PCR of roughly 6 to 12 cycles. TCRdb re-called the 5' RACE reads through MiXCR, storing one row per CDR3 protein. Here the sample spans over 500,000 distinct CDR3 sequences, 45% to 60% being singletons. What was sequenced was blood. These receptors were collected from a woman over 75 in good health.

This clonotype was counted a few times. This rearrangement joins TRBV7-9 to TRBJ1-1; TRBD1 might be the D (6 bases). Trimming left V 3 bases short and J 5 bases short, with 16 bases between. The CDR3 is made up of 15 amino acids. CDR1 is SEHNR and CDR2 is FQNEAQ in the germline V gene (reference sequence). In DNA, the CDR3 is TGTGCCAGCAGCTTGGGTAGGGGGTTAGAGACTGAAGCTTTCTTT. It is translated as CASSLGRGLETEAFF.

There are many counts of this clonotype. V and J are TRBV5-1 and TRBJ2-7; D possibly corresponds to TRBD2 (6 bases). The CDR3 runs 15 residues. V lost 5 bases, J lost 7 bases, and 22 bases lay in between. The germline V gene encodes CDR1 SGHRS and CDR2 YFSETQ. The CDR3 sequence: CASSSPSAGLGEQYF. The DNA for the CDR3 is TGCGCCAGCAGTAGCCCTAGCGCTGGGCTAGGGGAGCAGTACTTC.

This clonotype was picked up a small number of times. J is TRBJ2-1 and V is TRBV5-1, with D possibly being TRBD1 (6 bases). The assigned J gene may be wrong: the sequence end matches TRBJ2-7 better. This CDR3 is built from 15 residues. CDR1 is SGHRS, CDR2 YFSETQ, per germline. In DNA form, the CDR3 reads TGCGCCAGCAGCTTCCAGGGGCAGACTTACAATGAGCAGTACTTC. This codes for CASSFQGQTYNEQYF.

The DNA for the CDR3 is TGTGCCAGCTCACCACGTAGCACTAGCGGGATTAAGTTTGACACGCAGTATTTT. This encodes CASSPRSTSGIKFDTQYF. V is TRBV18 and J is TRBJ2-3, with 10 bases lining up with TRBD2. The J segment lost 9 bases and the V segment lost 1 base, leaving 16 bases of the junction unmatched. Germline-derived CDR1 and CDR2 are KGHSH and LQKENI. This CDR3 is 18 amino acids long.

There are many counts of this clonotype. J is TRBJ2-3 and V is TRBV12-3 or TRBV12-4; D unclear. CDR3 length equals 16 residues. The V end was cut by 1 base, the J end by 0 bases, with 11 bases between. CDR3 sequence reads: CASSLGDLISTDTQYF. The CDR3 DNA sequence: TGTGCCAGCAGTTTAGGTGACCTGATTAGCACAGATACGCAGTATTTT.